This T cell receptor (beta chain) was recorded in a study of cytomegalovirus exposure and HLA in healthy donors. A multiplex PCR was run with 60 Vbeta primers and 13 Jbeta primers. TCRdb's copy holds only in-frame clones and misses some; the assay was immunoSEQ multiplex PCR. The sample includes tens of thousands of clones, 75% to 85% of them seen just once. The V gene's germline CDR1 is SGHDT and CDR2 YYEEEE. V was pared by 3 bases and J by 5 bases, with 9 bases between. This CDR3 comprises 12 residues. About this clone itself: Antigen specificity is unknown.

Study-wide results and limits: High specificity and sensitivity for cytomegalovirus status were reported for the classifier.

This sequence was found in a man between 18 and 29 years old in good health and CMV-seropositive. The chain is built from TRBV5-6 and TRBJ2-7; maybe TRBD2 (5 bases). Sequenced input: PBMCs. In DNA, the CDR3 is TGTGCCAGCAGCTGGCGGGTTAACGAGCAGTACTTC. Translation: CASSWRVNEQYF.